A single sample gave rise to the 20 T cell receptor beta chains below, sequenced in a study of blood T cell repertoires in COVID-19. Sequencing was performed with immunoSEQ multiplex PCR; in TCRdb, only in-frame clones are kept and a portion is missing. The sample comprises about 180,000 clones, approximately 83% of which are singletons, and 7% to 10% rests with the top ten. The specimen sequenced was peripheral blood. Receptor source: a man aged 45-65 years with active or convalescent COVID-19.

A word on this clone: The identical CDR3 is also encoded by other nucleotide sequences in the sample. The chain's CDR3 is CASSQDRVSNQPQHF. CDR3 in DNA: TGTGCCAGCAGCCAGGACAGGGTTAGCAATCAGCCCCAGCATTTT. The chain couples TRBV4-2 to TRBJ1-5; 8 positions match TRBD1. V was pared by 3 bases and J by 0 bases, with 1 base of the junction left unmatched. Per germline, CDR1 LGHNA and CDR2 YNFKEQ. The CDR3 runs to 15 residues.

The gene calls are TRBV3-1 (or the pseudogene TRBV3-2) and TRBJ2-3; 8 bases line up with TRBD2. Germline V gene sequence: CDR1 LGHDT, CDR2 YNNKEL (reference sequence). The CDR3 covers 15 residues. V lost 3 bases and J lost 4; bases outside the gene matches: 6. The CDR3 region is CASSQGLVLSDTQYF. The CDR3 coding sequence is TGTGCCAGCAGCCAGGGACTAGTATTATCAGATACGCAGTATTTT.

The rearrangement joins TRBV7-2 to TRBJ1-5; D unresolved. The CDR3 is made up of 16 amino acids. Per the germline V gene, CDR1 is SGHTA and CDR2 is FQGNSA. The germline V and J ends were trimmed by 3 bases and 3 bases, with 15 bases remaining between them. The DNA for the CDR3 is TGTGCCAGCAGCTTGGGCCAGGCAGGCATCAATCAGCCCCAGCATTTT. It is translated as CASSLGQAGINQPQHF.

V usage is TRBV7-3 and J usage is TRBJ2-2; the match to TRBD1 covers 9 bases. The CDR3 sequence is 15 residues long. CDR1 SGHTA and CDR2 FQGTGA come from the germline V gene. Trimming cost V 1 base and J 5 bases; bases outside gene matches: 2. The DNA for the CDR3 is TGTGCCAGCAGCTTAAATGGACAGGGGACCGGGGAGCTGTTTTTT. This sequence encodes CASSLNGQGTGELFF.

The rearrangement links TRBV3-1 (or the pseudogene TRBV3-2) to TRBJ2-5, with D hard to call. V lost 4 bases and J lost 3, with 9 bases in between. Germline CDR1 and CDR2: LGHDT and YNNKEL (reference sequence). The CDR3 length is 13 residues. The CDR3 loop is CASSPRGEETQYF. The CDR3 DNA follows: TGTGCCAGCAGCCCTCGAGGAGAAGAGACCCAGTACTTC.

Only a few counts were recorded for this clone. This chain links TRBV20-1 with TRBJ2-1, with no clear D. CDR3 size: 14 residues. Germline-derived CDR1 and CDR2 are DFQATT and SNEGSKA (reference sequence). Trimming left V 3 bases short and J 0 bases short, with 9 bases between. CDR3 amino acids: CSASSRYSYNEQFF. The CDR3, as DNA: TGCAGTGCTAGTAGCAGGTACTCCTACAATGAGCAGTTCTTC.

As DNA, the CDR3 is TGTGCTAGTGCCCTAGCGGGAGGGCTCAATGAGCAGTTCTTC. This translates into CASALAGGLNEQFF. J is TRBJ2-1 and V is TRBV12-5; 12 bases align to TRBD2. This CDR3 comprises 14 residues. V was pared by 7 bases and J by 6 bases, with 4 bases of the junction left unmatched. The germline gives CDR1 LGHNT, CDR2 FRNRAP.

The rearrangement uses TRBV19 and TRBJ1-4; no firm D call. The CDR3 totals 14 residues. The germline V gene has CDR1 LNHDA and CDR2 SQIVND (reference sequence). Trimming shortened V by 4 bases and J by 9 bases, and 15 bases separated the two germline ends. The CDR3 DNA reads TGTGCCAGTAGTACTCCCCCAGCAGGCCAAAAACTGTTTTTT. It is translated as CASSTPPAGQKLFF.

The chain combines TRBV9 with TRBJ2-1; the match to TRBD2 covers 11 bases. Germline V lookup: CDR1 SGDLS, CDR2 YYNGEE. V lost 3 bases to trimming and J lost 13 bases; unmatched junction nucleotides: 12. The CDR3 length is 15 residues. DNA for the CDR3: TGTGCCAGCAGCGCACCAGGTACTAGCGGGGGTAGTCAGTTCTTC. It encodes CASSAPGTSGGSQFF.

The chain recombines TRBV18 with TRBJ1-6; TRBD1 might be the D (6 bases). CDR1 is KGHSH, CDR2 LQKENI, per germline. V lost 5 bases and J 7 bases, leaving 18 bases between the germline ends. CDR3 size: 16 residues. The CDR3 DNA sequence: TGTGCCAGCTCAACGGGGTCCCCAGGGGTGAATTCACCCCTCCACTTT. Translated, it gives CASSTGSPGVNSPLHF.

V gene TRBV6-6 combines with J gene TRBJ1-1; D is undetermined. The CDR3 extends over 14 amino acids. The V gene's germline CDR1 is MNHNY and CDR2 SVGAGI (reference sequence). Trimming stripped 5 bases from V and 2 bases from J, with 12 bases between. The DNA for the CDR3 is TGTGCCAGCAGTCTTTCAGGCGCTAACACTGAAGCTTTCTTT. Protein sequence: CASSLSGANTEAFF.

V is TRBV28 and J is TRBJ2-3; a possible D gene is TRBD2 (6 bases). The CDR3 has 13 residues. Germline V CDR1 and CDR2: MDHEN, SYDVKM. Trimming pared 7 bases from V and 1 base from J, leaving 9 bases between. The CDR3 sequence is CASIKRGTDTQYF. For the CDR3, the DNA is TGTGCCAGCATTAAGCGGGGCACAGATACGCAGTATTTT.

The chain recombines TRBV5-5 with TRBJ2-3; D may be TRBD2 (6 bases). CDR1 is SGHKS, CDR2 YYEKEE, per germline (reference sequence). V was cut by 0 bases and J by 2 bases, with 13 bases left in between. The CDR3 length is 16 residues. CDR3 coding DNA: TGTGCCAGCAGCTTGGGAGTAGCGGAGTTCACAGATACGCAGTATTTT. Residues: CASSLGVAEFTDTQYF.

The chain combines TRBV11-2 with TRBJ1-2; tentatively, D is TRBD1 (5 bases). The CDR3 spans 15 residues. V was clipped by 1 base and J by 5 bases, with 14 bases between them. Germline CDR1 SGHAT, CDR2 FQNNGV. The CDR3 nucleotides are TGTGCCAGCAGCTTAGTCCGCAGGGAGGGGTATGGCTACACCTTC. Protein sequence: CASSLVRREGYGYTF.

This rearrangement joins TRBV5-1 to TRBJ2-7, with 8 positions matching TRBD1. The germline V gene encodes CDR1 SGHRS and CDR2 YFSETQ. This CDR3 has 15 amino acids. With 1 base clipped from V and 3 bases from J, the junction kept 6 bases outside the gene matches. CDR3 bases: TGCGCCAGCAGCTTGACTACGGGGACAGGCTACGAGCAGTACTTC. Translating gives CASSLTTGTGYEQYF. Full variable domain (rest looked up from reference TRBV5-1 and TRBJ2-7): KAGVTQTPRYLIKTRGQQVTLSCSPISGHRSVSWYQQTPGQGLQFLFEYFSETQRNKGNFPGRFSGRQFSNSRSEMNVSTLELGDSALYLCASSLTTGTGYEQYFGPGTRLTVT.

This sequence joins TRBV27 and TRBJ1-1; 7 positions agree with TRBD1. The CDR3 has 13 residues. The germline gives CDR1 MNHEY, CDR2 SMNVEV (reference sequence). J gave up 5 bases and V 6 bases, and 6 bases lay outside the gene matches. CDR3 loop: CASRENRGTEAFF. The CDR3 DNA is TGTGCCAGCAGAGAGAACAGGGGTACTGAAGCTTTCTTT.

Of note for this clone: At one of its ends the junction is not consistent with the germline gene, which may arise from a read error. This sequence joins TRBV3-1 (or the pseudogene TRBV3-2) and TRBJ2-1; D is undetermined. Germline CDR1 is LGHDT and CDR2 is YNNKEL (reference sequence). The CDR3 covers 16 residues. The CDR3 bases are TGTGCCAGCAGTCAAGTTTGGCGGAGCTCCTACAATGAGCAGTTCTTC. Encoded protein: CASSQVWRSSYNEQFF.

V and J are TRBV7-2 and TRBJ2-7; 8 positions match TRBD2. The CDR3 has 14 residues. The V gene's germline CDR1 is SGHTA and CDR2 FQGNSA. V shed 4 bases, J shed 1 base, and the junction held 3 bases outside the gene matches. The CDR3: CASSSTSGSYEQYF. The DNA of the CDR3 is TGTGCCAGCAGCTCAACTAGCGGTTCCTACGAGCAGTACTTC.

Concerning this clone itself: Other DNA sequences in the sample encode the same CDR3. The chain employs TRBV28 and TRBJ1-2; 7 bases match TRBD1. V lost 3 bases, J lost 1 base, and 2 bases stayed unmatched. Germline loops: CDR1 MDHEN, CDR2 SYDVKM. CDR3 length: 14 amino acids. The CDR3 is CASSLGQLNYGYTF. Written as DNA, the CDR3 is TGTGCCAGCAGTTTGGGACAGCTTAACTATGGCTACACCTTC.

The chain employs TRBV29-1 and TRBJ1-1; D call uncertain. Germline CDR1 is SQVTM and CDR2 is ANQGSEA. The CDR3 totals 11 residues. Between the trimmed V and J ends, which lost 5 bases and 9 bases, there was a span of 13 bases. The CDR3 DNA follows: TGCAGCGTTCTTCTGACGGGGAAAGCTTTCTTT. Translated, it gives CSVLLTGKAFF.